These T cell receptor beta chains were read from a single sample in a study of T cells in Graves' hyperthyroidism and ophthalmopathy. A single record per CDR3 protein comes from TCRdb applying MiXCR to the multiplex PCR reads. The sample consists of about 300,000 distinct CDR3 sequences, approximately 26% of them appearing once. The sequenced sample consisted of blood. The origin of the receptors is a man in his forties with Graves' hyperthyroidism that later progressed to Graves' ophthalmopathy. CDR3s include the opening cysteine and the closing phenylalanine or tryptophan. D genes are given only for firm matches. Clone size, where shown, is once, few, many, or a class for clones that have expanded.

>TRBV14|.|TRBJ2-5|.
TGTGCCAGCAGCCAAGATTCCCCCCCAGAGACCCAGTACTTC
CASSQDSPPETQYF
>TRBV10-2|many|TRBJ2-5|.
TGCGCCAGCAGTGACTTTGCTGGCCCCCAAGAGACCCAGTACTTC
CASSDFAGPQETQYF
>TRBV27|many|TRBJ1-2|.
TGTGCCAGCAGTTCTCTTGGACAAGACTATGGCTACACCTTC
CASSSLGQDYGYTF
>TRBV4-2|many|TRBJ1-1|.
TGTGCCAGCAGCCAGGACACAACAGGGAGCTTAACTGAAGCTTTCTTT
CASSQDTTGSLTEAFF
>TRBV20-1|many|TRBJ2-7|.
TGCAGTGCTAGTGAGGGCGTTGCCGAGCAGTACTTC
CSASEGVAEQYF
>TRBV3-1|.|TRBJ2-7|.
TGTGCCAGCAGCCAAGAAAGGGATTGGCGAGGGGCTTACGAGCAGTACTTC
CASSQERDWRGAYEQYF
>TRBV6-5|many|TRBJ1-1|.
TGTGCCAGCAGCACGGGACAGAACACTGAAGCTTTCTTT
CASSTGQNTEAFF
>TRBV2|few|TRBJ2-6|.
TGTGCCAGCAGTCTAGCCCTTGTGGACAGCGACCACTCTGGGGCCAACGTCCTGACTTTC
CASSLALVDSDHSGANVLTF
>TRBV28|.|TRBJ1-5|TRBD1
TGTGCCAGCAGTTCACAGGGGTGGAATCAGCCCCAGCATTTT
CASSSQGWNQPQHF
>TRBV20-1|.|TRBJ2-7|.
TGCAGTGCTAAGGGGGTCGCCTCTTCCTACGAGCAGTACTTC
CSAKGVASSYEQYF
>TRBV6-2/TRBV6-3|.|TRBJ2-7|.
TGTGCCAGCAGTCCTCATAGGGACGGCAGCTACGAGCAGTACTTC
CASSPHRDGSYEQYF
>TRBV27|many|TRBJ2-7|TRBD1
TGTGCCAGCAGTCCTGGACAGGGTTTACGAGGACCAGTCTACGAGCAGTACTTC
CASSPGQGLRGPVYEQYF
>TRBV12-3/TRBV12-4|many|TRBJ2-5|.
TGTGCCAGCAGTATCGGCGGTGGAGGCGAGAGGACCCAGTACTTC
CASSIGGGGERTQYF
>TRBV7-8|many|TRBJ1-5|.
TGTGCCAGCAGCTTAGCGCCGACGACGGTCGGCAATCAGCCCCAGCATTTT
CASSLAPTTVGNQPQHF
>TRBV6-5|few|TRBJ1-5|.
TGTGCCAGCAGTTATTTGCCTAATCAGCCCCAGCATTTT
CASSYLPNQPQHF
>TRBV9|many|TRBJ2-2|TRBD2
TGTGCCAGCAGCGCGACTAGCGGAGTGAACACCGGGGAGCTGTTTTTT
CASSATSGVNTGELFF
>TRBV7-9|many|TRBJ1-1|TRBD1
TGTGCCAGCAGCCGGGGACAGCCGAGCACTGAAGCTTTCTTT
CASSRGQPSTEAFF
>TRBV6-2/TRBV6-3|.|TRBJ1-2|.
TGTGCCAGCAGTTACAGTCCGGGACCGATCTATGGCTACACCTTC
CASSYSPGPIYGYTF
>TRBV12-3/TRBV12-4|few|TRBJ1-1|TRBD1
TGTGCCAGCAGTCCCGGGACAGGGTCGGACACTGAAGCTTTCTTT
CASSPGTGSDTEAFF
>TRBV13|many|TRBJ1-3|TRBD1
TGTGCCAGCAGCCAATCGGGGAGGGGGCAAAGCTCTGGAAACACCATATATTTT
CASSQSGRGQSSGNTIYF
>TRBV7-9|many|TRBJ1-5|.
TGTGCCAGCAGCTTAGATGAAAATCAGCCCCAGCATTTT
CASSLDENQPQHF
>TRBV12-3/TRBV12-4|.|TRBJ1-3|.
TGTGCCAGCACCCTAACAGGGTCTGGAAACACCATATATTTT
CASTLTGSGNTIYF
>TRBV27|many|TRBJ2-2|.
TGTGCCAGCAGTTGGACGGCGAACACCGGGGAGCTGTTTTTT
CASSWTANTGELFF
>TRBV28|.|TRBJ2-7|TRBD1
TGTGCCAGCAGTTCATACCCCGGGACAGCAGATTACGAGCAGTACTTC
CASSSYPGTADYEQYF
>TRBV18|.|TRBJ1-1|.
TGTTCCAGCTCACCTCTCGACGGGACAGAAGCTTTCTTT
CSSSPLDGTEAFF
>TRBV7-7|few|TRBJ2-7|.
TGTGCTAGCAGCTTATACATCTCCTACGAGCAGTACTTC
CASSLYISYEQYF
>TRBV9|many|TRBJ1-2|.
TGTGCCAGCAGCGCAGAAGCAACAGCTAACTATGGCTACACCTTC
CASSAEATANYGYTF
>TRBV30|many|TRBJ1-1|TRBD1
TGTGCCTCAAACAGGGGTTGGACTGAAGCTTTCTTT
CASNRGWTEAFF
>TRBV6-1|many|TRBJ1-2|.
TGTGCCAGTAACATCGGGACACCCAAGCCCCTCGGCTACACCTTC
CASNIGTPKPLGYTF